This paragraph reports one TCR beta chain. What it binds is unknown. Repertoires were generated with immunoSEQ multiplex PCR, while TCRdb's copy carries only in-frame clones and drops some. The sample lists roughly 120,000 clones, roughly 88% seen once, with around 8.7% in the top ten. This record belongs to a study of T cell responses to AZD1222 COVID-19 vaccine. Study results and limitations: Spike-specific TCR depth and breadth grew after two AZD1222 doses.

The material sequenced was peripheral blood, taken on day 0 of AZD1222 vaccination. The receptor was isolated from an adult in good health.

DNA of the CDR3: TGTGCCAGCAGCTTGATCGGACAGGGCAACTACAATGAGCAGTTCTTC. Translating it yields CASSLIGQGNYNEQFF. The genes are TRBV7-7 and TRBJ2-1; TRBD1 matches 8 bases. Trimming at V came to 3 bases and at J to 3 bases, leaving 7 bases not matched to a gene. Per germline, CDR1 SSHAT and CDR2 FNYEAQ (reference sequence). The length of the CDR3 is 16 residues.